This T cell receptor (beta chain) was observed in a study of somatic mutations in cytotoxic T cells in rheumatoid arthritis. The CDR3 sequence is 16 residues long. Original data processing: Some patient CD8+ clones were larger than 1%, and these rarely matched published virus-specific TCRB sequences. Sequencing was performed with immunoSEQ multiplex PCR; in TCRdb, only in-frame clones are kept and a portion is missing. V and J calls and clone size are as listed in that table; D and trimming were resolved from the DNA. The sample yields approximately 14,000 clones, around 70% seen once. Specimen: CD8+ T cells sorted from blood. The J gene is TRBJ1-2, the V gene TRBV21-1. TRBV21-1 is recorded as a pseudogene. The clonotype originates from an adult with rheumatoid arthritis. CDR3 nucleotides: TGTGCCAGCAGCAAATTTATCGGGCAGGTTAACTATGGCTACACCTTC. Encoded protein: CASSKFIGQVNYGYTF.